Listed below are T cell receptor beta chains from one sample, sequenced in a study of beta chain features in type 1 diabetes. The method was immunoSEQ multiplex PCR; TCRdb's version includes in-frame clones alone and lacks a portion of them. This sample has around 300,000 clones, with under 8.5% found just once. The sample was central memory CD4+ T cells from blood. All receptors derive from a woman in her late teens or twenties in good health. Both conserved end residues are part of each CDR3. Each record gives: clone size, CDR3 length, V gene, J gene, D gene, CDR3 protein, CDR3 DNA. D genes are given only for firm matches. Clone size, where shown, is once, few, many, or a class for clones that have expanded.

size: many; length: 11; V: TRBV28; J: TRBJ2-1; D: -; CDR3: CASSSLMGEFF; DNA: TGTGCCAGCAGTTCCTTGATGGGGGAGTTCTTC
size: -; length: 13; V: TRBV6-5; J: TRBJ1-1; D: TRBD1; CDR3: CASRRDRNTEAFF; DNA: TGTGCCAGCCGCCGGGACAGGAACACTGAAGCTTTCTTT
size: -; length: 14; V: TRBV28; J: TRBJ1-4; D: TRBD1; CDR3: CASSFGQGREKLFF; DNA: TGTGCCAGCAGTTTCGGACAGGGTAGAGAAAAACTGTTTTTT
size: medium-sized; length: 13; V: TRBV28; J: TRBJ2-1; D: -; CDR3: CASGGSTYNEQFF; DNA: TGTGCCAGCGGGGGATCAACCTACAATGAGCAGTTCTTC
size: -; length: 13; V: TRBV6-5; J: TRBJ1-1; D: -; CDR3: CASRKTGETEAFF; DNA: TGTGCCAGCAGGAAGACAGGTGAAACTGAAGCTTTCTTT
size: few; length: 13; V: TRBV7-9; J: TRBJ1-2; D: -; CDR3: CASSLAGIYGYTF; DNA: TGTGCCAGCAGCTTAGCAGGCATCTATGGCTACACCTTC
size: many; length: 13; V: TRBV29-1; J: TRBJ2-3; D: -; CDR3: CSVGMVSTDTQYF; DNA: TGCAGCGTTGGGATGGTGAGCACAGATACGCAGTATTTT
size: few; length: 16; V: TRBV25-1; J: TRBJ1-2; D: TRBD1; CDR3: CASSDNNRGRNYGYTF; DNA: TGTGCCAGCAGTGATAATAACAGGGGCAGGAACTATGGCTACACCTTC
size: -; length: 13; V: TRBV9; J: TRBJ1-2; D: TRBD1; CDR3: CASSGGQLYGYTF; DNA: TGTGCCAGCAGCGGGGGACAGTTATATGGCTACACCTTC
size: many; length: 15; V: TRBV5-8; J: TRBJ1-1; D: TRBD1; CDR3: CASSLLARGHTEAFF; DNA: TGTGCCAGCAGCTTGCTAGCCAGGGGGCATACTGAAGCTTTCTTT
size: few; length: 14; V: TRBV7-2; J: TRBJ2-1; D: -; CDR3: CASSFGAKYNEQFF; DNA: TGTGCCAGCAGCTTCGGGGCCAAATACAATGAGCAGTTCTTC
size: -; length: 13; V: TRBV5-1; J: TRBJ2-3; D: -; CDR3: CASSSDWKATQYF; DNA: TGCGCCAGCAGCTCGGACTGGAAGGCTACGCAGTATTTT
size: -; length: 15; V: TRBV18; J: TRBJ2-1; D: TRBD1; CDR3: CASSPGQGTYNEQFF; DNA: TGTGCCAGCTCCCCGGGACAGGGGACCTACAATGAGCAGTTCTTC
size: few; length: 16; V: TRBV27; J: TRBJ2-2; D: -; CDR3: CASRSSVRAGTGELFF; DNA: TGTGCCAGCAGGTCCTCGGTACGCGCGGGCACCGGGGAGCTGTTTTTT
size: many; length: 14; V: TRBV9; J: TRBJ1-2; D: TRBD1; CDR3: CASRAGQGHYGYTF; DNA: TGTGCCAGCAGAGCCGGACAGGGACACTATGGCTACACCTTC
size: few; length: 18; V: TRBV5-3; J: TRBJ2-3; D: -; CDR3: CARSSVAKGEANTDTQYF; DNA: TGTGCCAGAAGCTCGGTGGCTAAAGGGGAGGCCAACACAGATACGCAGTATTTT
size: -; length: 15; V: TRBV7-7; J: TRBJ2-2; D: TRBD1; CDR3: CASSPTGGDGGELFF; DNA: TGTGCCAGCAGCCCCACAGGGGGCGACGGCGGGGAGCTGTTTTTT
size: -; length: 14; V: TRBV2; J: TRBJ1-1; D: -; CDR3: CASSLQGRNTEAFF; DNA: TGTGCCAGCAGTCTACAGGGAAGGAACACTGAAGCTTTCTTT
size: -; length: 15; V: TRBV9; J: TRBJ2-2; D: TRBD2; CDR3: CASSVGLANTGELFF; DNA: TGTGCCAGCAGCGTGGGACTAGCGAACACCGGGGAGCTGTTTTTT
size: -; length: 13; V: TRBV4-3; J: TRBJ1-3; D: -; CDR3: CASSQHSGNTIYF; DNA: TGCGCCAGCAGCCAACACTCTGGAAACACCATATATTTT
size: few; length: 13; V: TRBV6-5; J: TRBJ1-1; D: -; CDR3: CASSVKLGTEAFF; DNA: TGTGCCAGCAGCGTAAAACTGGGCACTGAAGCTTTCTTT
size: few; length: 12; V: TRBV7-2; J: TRBJ1-1; D: -; CDR3: CASSIGNTEAFF; DNA: TGTGCCAGCAGCATAGGGAACACTGAAGCTTTCTTT
size: many; length: 14; V: TRBV6-5; J: TRBJ2-7; D: -; CDR3: CASRDSSFAYEQYF; DNA: TGTGCCAGCAGGGACAGCAGTTTTGCCTACGAGCAGTACTTC
size: -; length: 14; V: TRBV28; J: TRBJ2-7; D: TRBD2; CDR3: CASSRTSGTYEQYF; DNA: TGTGCCAGCAGCCGGACTAGCGGGACCTACGAGCAGTACTTC
size: -; length: 15; V: TRBV18; J: TRBJ2-7; D: -; CDR3: CASSPGAIETYEQYF; DNA: TGTGCCAGCTCACCTGGGGCAATTGAAACCTACGAGCAGTACTTC
size: many; length: 14; V: TRBV7-2; J: TRBJ2-5; D: -; CDR3: CASSLYGPKETQYF; DNA: TGTGCCAGCAGCTTATATGGGCCCAAAGAGACCCAGTACTTC
size: few; length: 16; V: TRBV5-4; J: TRBJ1-2; D: TRBD1; CDR3: CASSLHRGGEISGYTF; DNA: TGTGCCAGCAGCCTCCACCGAGGGGGCGAGATTTCTGGCTACACCTTC
size: few; length: 17; V: TRBV7-3; J: TRBJ1-4; D: -; CDR3: CASSFSSGGQRNEKLFF; DNA: TGTGCCAGCAGCTTTTCCAGCGGGGGGCAGAGAAATGAAAAACTGTTTTTT
size: -; length: 12; V: TRBV29-1; J: TRBJ2-5; D: -; CDR3: CSAALIQETQYF; DNA: TGCAGCGCCGCGCTTATTCAAGAGACCCAGTACTTC
size: -; length: 15; V: TRBV30; J: TRBJ2-1; D: TRBD2; CDR3: CAWSVDSGRAEEQFF; DNA: TGTGCCTGGAGTGTCGATAGCGGGAGGGCCGAAGAGCAGTTCTTC
size: few; length: 17; V: TRBV19; J: TRBJ1-5; D: TRBD1; CDR3: CASRPGQGVLLNQPQHF; DNA: TGTGCCAGTAGGCCCGGACAGGGGGTCCTTCTCAATCAGCCCCAGCATTTT
size: -; length: 13; V: TRBV7-3; J: TRBJ2-5; D: -; CDR3: CASSFGPVETQYF; DNA: TGTGCCAGCAGCTTTGGACCCGTTGAGACCCAGTACTTC
size: -; length: 12; V: TRBV30; J: TRBJ2-1; D: TRBD1; CDR3: CAWSVQGPIPFF; DNA: TGTGCCTGGAGTGTACAGGGGCCCATTCCGTTCTTC
size: -; length: 17; V: TRBV9; J: TRBJ2-2; D: TRBD1; CDR3: CASSVARQTGRTGELFF; DNA: TGTGCCAGCAGCGTAGCGAGGCAGACAGGGCGCACCGGGGAGCTGTTTTTT
size: -; length: 12; V: TRBV19; J: TRBJ2-4; D: -; CDR3: CASARDIRIQYF; DNA: TGTGCCAGTGCCAGGGATATTCGAATTCAGTACTTC
size: -; length: 17; V: TRBV30; J: TRBJ2-1; D: -; CDR3: CAWSPQREQSSYNEQFF; DNA: TGTGCCTGGAGTCCCCAGCGCGAACAATCCTCTTACAATGAGCAGTTCTTC
size: -; length: 16; V: TRBV7-3; J: TRBJ1-1; D: TRBD1; CDR3: CASSKTGGSPNTEAFF; DNA: TGTGCCAGCAGCAAGACAGGGGGCAGCCCGAACACTGAAGCTTTCTTT
size: many; length: 15; V: TRBV7-2; J: TRBJ2-1; D: -; CDR3: CASSSRPYSYNEQFF; DNA: TGTGCCAGCAGCTCTCGCCCTTACTCCTACAATGAGCAGTTCTTC
size: few; length: 17; V: TRBV6-4; J: TRBJ1-5; D: TRBD1; CDR3: CASRNNNGTGAYQPQHF; DNA: TGTGCCAGCAGGAACAACAACGGGACAGGGGCTTATCAGCCCCAGCATTTT
size: few; length: 13; V: TRBV7-2; J: TRBJ2-1; D: -; CDR3: CASSLGSYNEQFF; DNA: TGTGCCAGCAGCCTGGGCTCCTACAATGAGCAGTTCTTC
size: few; length: 13; V: TRBV2; J: TRBJ2-5; D: -; CDR3: CASSLSVRETQYF; DNA: TGTGCCAGCAGTCTTAGCGTTAGGGAGACCCAGTACTTC
size: few; length: 13; V: TRBV2; J: TRBJ1-2; D: -; CDR3: CASSGTIGYGYTF; DNA: TGTGCCAGCAGCGGGACTATTGGCTATGGCTACACCTTC
size: few; length: 14; V: TRBV6-1; J: TRBJ2-3; D: -; CDR3: CASSAQPGTDTQYF; DNA: TGTGCCAGCAGTGCCCAGCCGGGGACAGATACGCAGTATTTT
size: few; length: 15; V: TRBV5-1; J: TRBJ2-3; D: -; CDR3: CASSLAGTVSDTQYF; DNA: TGCGCCAGCAGCTTGGCGGGTACAGTATCAGATACGCAGTATTTT
size: few; length: 11; V: TRBV12-5; J: TRBJ1-2; D: -; CDR3: CASGLNYGYTF; DNA: TGTGCTAGTGGTTTGAACTATGGCTACACCTTC
size: few; length: 14; V: TRBV29-1; J: TRBJ2-3; D: TRBD2; CDR3: CSVEVAGGTDTQYF; DNA: TGCAGCGTTGAGGTAGCGGGGGGCACAGATACGCAGTATTTT
size: few; length: 16; V: TRBV7-2; J: TRBJ2-3; D: TRBD2; CDR3: CASSSPSGRRTDTQYF; DNA: TGTGCCAGCAGCTCCCCTAGCGGGAGGCGAACAGATACGCAGTATTTT